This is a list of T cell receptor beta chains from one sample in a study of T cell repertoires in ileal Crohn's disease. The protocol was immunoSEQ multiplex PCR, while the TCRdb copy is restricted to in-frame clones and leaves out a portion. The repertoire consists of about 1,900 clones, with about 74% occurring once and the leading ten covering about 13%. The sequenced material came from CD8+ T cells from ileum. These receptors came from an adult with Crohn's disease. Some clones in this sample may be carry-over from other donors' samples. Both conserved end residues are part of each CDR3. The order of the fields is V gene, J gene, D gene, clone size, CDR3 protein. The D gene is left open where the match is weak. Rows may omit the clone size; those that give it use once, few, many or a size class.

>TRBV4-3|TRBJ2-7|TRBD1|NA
CASSPGQGRYEQYF
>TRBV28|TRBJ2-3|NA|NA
CASSLRLMRDRGTDTQYF
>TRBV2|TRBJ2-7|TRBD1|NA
CASSDGGQGLYYEQYF
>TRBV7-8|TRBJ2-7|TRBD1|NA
CASSLRQGPSNEQYF
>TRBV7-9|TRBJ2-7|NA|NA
CASSYRGGESYEQYF
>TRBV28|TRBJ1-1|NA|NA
CASSFWGGQNTEAFF
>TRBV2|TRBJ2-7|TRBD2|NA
CASSGTSGDSYEQYF
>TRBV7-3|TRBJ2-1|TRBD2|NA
CASSLRASGEQFF
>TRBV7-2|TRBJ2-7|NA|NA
CASSLMGTGVEQYF
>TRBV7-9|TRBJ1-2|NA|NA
CASSSGGGPSYYGYTF
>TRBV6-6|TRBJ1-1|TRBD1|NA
CASEPGQGVYTEAFF
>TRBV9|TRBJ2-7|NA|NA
CASSPDSYEQYF
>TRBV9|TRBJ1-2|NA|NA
CASSPLRADPYGYTF
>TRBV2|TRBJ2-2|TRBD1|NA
CASSPKTGGNTGELFF
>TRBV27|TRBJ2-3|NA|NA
CASSLSGRGEVSTDTQYF
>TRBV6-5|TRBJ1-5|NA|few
CASSSETGLRPQHF
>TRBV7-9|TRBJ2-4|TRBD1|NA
CASSFRQGSKNIQYF
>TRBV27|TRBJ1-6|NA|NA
CASSLMSSYNSPLHF
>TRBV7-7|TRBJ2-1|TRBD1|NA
CASSLGTGYNEQFF
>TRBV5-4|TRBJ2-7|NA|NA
CASTPPGGRDDEQYF
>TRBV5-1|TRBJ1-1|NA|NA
CASSLRPLADKNTEAFF
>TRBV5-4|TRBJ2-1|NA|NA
CASSPESIRDEQFF
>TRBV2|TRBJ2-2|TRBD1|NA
CASTVRGPSTGELFF
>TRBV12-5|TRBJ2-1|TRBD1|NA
CASGFFQQGAYNNEQFF
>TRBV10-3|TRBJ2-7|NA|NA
CAIGREIGYEQYF
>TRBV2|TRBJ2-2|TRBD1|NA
CASSESWTGRYTGELFF
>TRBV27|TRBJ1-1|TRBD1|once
CASSLSFQGARGTEAFF
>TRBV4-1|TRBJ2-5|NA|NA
CASSQAGLYQETQYF
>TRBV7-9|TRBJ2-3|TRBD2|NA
CASSLLAGAADTQYF
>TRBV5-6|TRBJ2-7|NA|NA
CASSLVSGEQYF
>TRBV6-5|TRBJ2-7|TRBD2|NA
CASSLSGRAGEQYF
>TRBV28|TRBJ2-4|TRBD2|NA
CASRGYTSGKNIQYF
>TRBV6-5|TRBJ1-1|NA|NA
CASSYATGPGRGEAFF
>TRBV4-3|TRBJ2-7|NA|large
CASSQELLLGSYEQYF
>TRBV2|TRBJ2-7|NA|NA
CASSEGVVAPGEQYF
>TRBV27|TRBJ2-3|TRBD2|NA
CASSLGGRRTDTQYF
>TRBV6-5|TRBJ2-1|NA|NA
CASSSDSSSYNEQFF
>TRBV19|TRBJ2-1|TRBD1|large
CASSRTGFEQFF
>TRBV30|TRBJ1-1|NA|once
CAWVSKAKGVNTEAFF
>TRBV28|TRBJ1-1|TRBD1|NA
CASSLGTGDTEAFF
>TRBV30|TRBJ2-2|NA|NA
CAWQKGDRDRELFF
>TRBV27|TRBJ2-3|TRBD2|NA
CASSFASGITDTQYF
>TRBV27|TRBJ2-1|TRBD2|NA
CASSKPGLAMHEQFF
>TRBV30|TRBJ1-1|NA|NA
CAWRPRVGVFTEAFF
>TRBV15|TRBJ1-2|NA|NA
CATTLNDGGYGYTF
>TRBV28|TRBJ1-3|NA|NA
CASTGGSSGNTIYF